This T cell receptor (beta chain) stems from a study of cytomegalovirus exposure and HLA in healthy donors. Study-wide background: According to later analysis, the same platform produced the approximately 120 validation and under 750 first-cohort repertoires.

Trimming shortened V by 4 bases and J by 8 bases, and 24 bases separated the two germline ends. This CDR3 region has 16 residues. Germline V lookup: CDR1 GTSNPN, CDR2 SVGIG (reference sequence). This clone has just one count. Libraries were prepared by immunoSEQ multiplex PCR; TCRdb keeps only in-frame clonotypes and omits some of them. Of tens of thousands of clones listed, more than 90% are singletons. This chain joins TRBV30 and TRBJ2-1, with D possibly TRBD2 on 6 matching bases. This TCR came from a man aged 18 to 30 in good health and CMV-seronegative. Input material: PBMCs. The CDR3 DNA reads TGTGCCTGGAAAGACCTTACAGCGGCAGCGGGCGATGAGCAGTTCTTC. Residues: CAWKDLTAAAGDEQFF.